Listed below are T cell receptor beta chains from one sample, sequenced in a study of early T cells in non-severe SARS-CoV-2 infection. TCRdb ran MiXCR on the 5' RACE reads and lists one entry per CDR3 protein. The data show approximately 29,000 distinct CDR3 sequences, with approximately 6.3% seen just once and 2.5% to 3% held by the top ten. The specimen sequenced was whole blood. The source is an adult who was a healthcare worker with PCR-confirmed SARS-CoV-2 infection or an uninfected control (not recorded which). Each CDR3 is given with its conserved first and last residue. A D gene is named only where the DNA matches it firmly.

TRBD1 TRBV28 CASSPLGKQGGHNSPLHF
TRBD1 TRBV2 CANLGQDNQETQYF
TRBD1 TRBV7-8 CASSAGQGGIIGYTF
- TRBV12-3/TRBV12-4 CASSPVTGTSSGNTIYF
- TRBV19 CASSTRDKTYEQYF
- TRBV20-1 CSAKMAAVYNEAFF
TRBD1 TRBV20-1 CSGGQDNSPLHF
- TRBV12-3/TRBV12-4 CASSFGERRSYEQYF
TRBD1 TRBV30 CAWSDRGRVTGELFF
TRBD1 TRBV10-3 CAISEAWTGVEPQHF
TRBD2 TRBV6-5 CASSILAGGPYEQYF
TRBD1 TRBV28 CASSQGTGPNNEQFF
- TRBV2 CASSETGVFSNQPQHF
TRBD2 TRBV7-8 CASSQGKSGSGRVYNEQFF
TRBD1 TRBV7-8 CASIPGTGFSYNEQFF
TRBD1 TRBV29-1 CSVGRGGRDGYTF
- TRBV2 CASSEERVRYNEQFF
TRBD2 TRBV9 CASSASGSRNEQYF
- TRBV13 CASSHGRTRGVNEQFF
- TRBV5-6 CASSPPLGDSGKGGTQYF
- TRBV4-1 CASSQGVGSYEQYF
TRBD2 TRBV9 CASSPHGASGSNEQFF
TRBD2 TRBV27 CASSSGGGPLETQYF